This T cell receptor beta chain was documented in a study of radiotherapy plus CTLA-4 blockade in lung cancer. Overall study findings and caveats: TCR clones of tumor origin grew in blood after radiotherapy plus ipilimumab.

Remarks on this clone: Antigen specificity is unknown.

The V segment lost 6 bases and the J segment 4 bases; nucleotides outside the gene matches: 9. This CDR3 has 15 residues. CDR1 and CDR2 from the germline V gene are LGHNT and FRNRAP. The table came from immunoSEQ multiplex PCR; TCRdb's copy has only in-frame clones and leaves some out. The top ten clones hold under 25% of a sample with tens of thousands of clones, roughly three quarters of them seen once. The chain carries TRBV12-5 and TRBJ2-1; 7 bases are shared with TRBD2. The sequence derives from a human donor with non-small cell lung cancer that progressed on radiotherapy plus ipilimumab. The sequences come from peripheral blood, collected from a patient treated with radiotherapy plus ipilimumab. The CDR3 region has the DNA TGTGCTAGTGGCGGACTAGGTAAAAATTACAATGAGCAGTTCTTC. Translated, it gives CASGGLGKNYNEQFF.